This entry concerns a single T cell receptor beta chain. The antigen remains undetermined. A clone one base away is much larger, so this may be a read error. The study ran its PCR with 60 Vbeta and 13 Jbeta primers. Methods used by the authors: As a later analysis found, there were tens of millions of unique TCR beta chains, of which roughly 11 million were shared. Clones were sequenced by immunoSEQ multiplex PCR, and TCRdb holds only the in-frame ones, with some missing. Clone size and V and J calls were adopted from that table, with D and trimming inferred from the DNA. The sample includes approximately 100,000 clones, over 8% of them seen just once. The data are from a study of cytomegalovirus exposure and HLA in healthy donors. About the research overall: Of some 400 genotyped donors, about 81% grouped in the Caucasian-associated ancestry cluster. Study observations and caveats: Another analysis was done later, and it associated approximately 15,000 TCR beta sequences with HLA alleles at 0.05 false discovery rate. Differences between HLA loci emerged in a later analysis of TCR association rates, with DRB1 most and HLA-C fewest.

Germline V CDR1 and CDR2: GTSNPN, SVGIG (reference sequence). The CDR3 has 15 amino acids. The V gene is TRBV30, the J gene TRBJ1-3, with D possibly being TRBD1 (6 bases). The sequencing sample was made of PBMCs. The receptor was derived from a man between 50 and 59 years old in good health and CMV-seropositive. CDR3: CAWNWDTNSGDTIYF. CDR3 nucleotide sequence: TGTGCCTGGAATTGGGACACCAACTCTGGAGACACCATATATTTT.